This T cell receptor (beta chain) was recovered during a study of cytomegalovirus exposure and HLA in healthy donors. Vbeta (60) and Jbeta (13) primers were used in the PCR. Clones were sequenced by immunoSEQ multiplex PCR, and TCRdb holds only the in-frame ones, with some missing. Of about 91,000 clones detected, approximately 89% appear once; the ten largest clones hold roughly 9%. Study-wide points: The authors reported that TCR beta sequences could predict HLA-A and HLA-B alleles. These predictions were accurate for most subjects in the first cohort.

About this clone: Its antigen is unknown.

Sequencing used PBMCs. The sequence derives from a man aged 30 to 39 in good health and CMV-seropositive.

The CDR3 loop is CASSSPTSGRDNEQFF. In DNA form, the CDR3 reads TGTGCCAGCAGTTCCCCGACTAGCGGGAGAGACAATGAGCAGTTCTTC. The chain combines TRBV2 with TRBJ2-1; 12 bases align to TRBD2. Germline-derived CDR1 and CDR2 are SNHLY and FYNNEI. The V segment lost 5 bases and the J segment 5 bases; nucleotides outside the gene matches: 7. This CDR3 has 16 residues. The entire variable domain, with the rest obtained from reference TRBV2 and TRBJ2-1, is as follows: EPEVTQTPSHQVTQMGQEVILRCVPISNHLYFYWYRQILGQKVEFLVSFYNNEISEKSEIFDDQFSVERPDGSNFTLKIRSTKLEDSAMYFCASSSPTSGRDNEQFFGPGTRLTVL.